Presented here are 22 T cell receptor beta chains from one specimen sequenced in a study of cytomegalovirus exposure and HLA in healthy donors (dated by TCRdb to about 2017). The receptor library was made with the immunoSEQ multiplex PCR assay. A mixture of 60 forward primers for TCR Vbeta segments and 13 reverse primers for TCR Jbeta segments was used in the multiplex PCR. The source is immuneACCESS, and TCRdb retained only in-frame sequences with V and J called. Part of the clones is not carried over; for the studies checked, unresolved V genes explain less than half of this, and the remainder is unexplained. The sample has more than 150,000 clones on record, over 80% of them singletons. The ten largest clones take up 1.2% to 1.5% of the sample. Sample: PBMCs. The receptors were sampled from a girl aged 10 to 17 in good health and CMV-seropositive.

This chain links TRBV5-4 with TRBJ1-2, with 10 bases identical to TRBD1. V trimming: 4 bases; J trimming: 6 bases; junction bases outside the gene matches: 9. The V gene's germline CDR1 is SGHNT and CDR2 YYREEE (reference sequence). CDR3 size: 15 residues. The chain's CDR3 is CASSIPTGGRNGYTF. The CDR3 DNA reads as TGTGCCAGCAGCATCCCGACAGGGGGCAGGAATGGCTACACCTTC. Full variable domain (remainder filled in from reference TRBV5-4 and TRBJ1-2): ETGVTQSPTHLIKTRGQQVTLRCSSQSGHNTVSWYQQALGQGPQFIFQYYREEENGRGNFPPRFSGLQFPNYSSELNVNALELDDSALYLCASSIPTGGRNGYTFGSGTRLTVV.

The chain joins TRBV18 to TRBJ1-3; tentative D call: TRBD1 (5 bases). Germline values: CDR1 KGHSH, CDR2 LQKENI. The CDR3 sequence is 13 residues long. Trimming took off 6 bases at V and 2 bases at J, with 8 bases between the two ends. The CDR3 region is CASSGRAGNTIYF. The CDR3 region has the DNA TGTGCCAGCTCCGGCAGGGCTGGAAACACCATATATTTT.

This clone appeared a single time. The DNA of the CDR3 is TGTGCCAGCACCAAGGGGAACAGAAACTATGGCTACACCTTC. Protein product: CASTKGNRNYGYTF. The chain has TRBV6-5 and TRBJ1-2, with D possibly being TRBD1 (5 bases). Germline V gene data show CDR1 as MNHEY and CDR2 as SVGAGI. V gave up 7 bases and J gave up 2 bases, with 14 bases separating them. This CDR3 has 14 amino acids.

The genes are TRBV7-2 and TRBJ1-2; 9 bases line up with TRBD1. V shed 3 bases and J 5 bases; nucleotides not matched to a gene: 7. The CDR3 runs 15 residues. Germline V gives CDR1 SGHTA, CDR2 FQGNSA. The CDR3 protein is CASSFTGGAGYGYTF. The DNA of the CDR3 is TGTGCCAGCAGCTTTACAGGGGGCGCTGGGTATGGCTACACCTTC.

This sequence joins TRBV15 and TRBJ1-4; TRBD1 matches at 7 bases. V was clipped by 0 bases and J by 8 bases; unmatched bases: 6. The germline CDR1 and CDR2 sequences are LNHNV and YYDKDF (reference sequence). The CDR3 runs 15 residues. In nucleotides, the CDR3 is TGTGCCACCAGCAGAGAGAGGGGGCGCCGGGAAAAACTGTTTTTT. Residues: CATSRERGRREKLFF.

This clone has more than one count but fewer than ten. The J gene is TRBJ2-2, the V gene TRBV6-6; D remains unclear. V was pared by 3 bases and J by 5 bases, with 7 bases between. Germline V gene lookup returns CDR1 MNHNY and CDR2 SVGAGI (reference sequence). The CDR3 is 13 amino acids. CDR3: CASSYRDTGELFF. For the CDR3, the DNA is TGTGCCAGCAGTTATCGCGATACCGGGGAGCTGTTTTTT.

This chain connects TRBV6-6 to TRBJ2-7, with D perhaps matching TRBD1 (5 bases). Germline loops: CDR1 MNHNY, CDR2 SVGAGI (reference sequence). The CDR3 has 15 residues. Trimming pared 0 bases from V and 0 bases from J, leaving 9 bases between. This CDR3 reads CASSYSYRYSYEQYF. CDR3 DNA sequence: TGTGCCAGCAGTTACTCGTACAGGTACTCCTACGAGCAGTACTTC.

This clone appeared once. This sequence joins TRBV2 and TRBJ2-5, with TRBD1 matching 10 bases. This CDR3 contains 13 residues. With V trimmed by 11 bases and J by 5 bases, 8 bases remained unmatched. Germline V gene sequence: CDR1 SNHLY, CDR2 FYNNEI. The CDR3, as DNA: TGTGCCGGACGACAGGGGGCAGGGGAGACCCAGTACTTC. Translated, it gives CAGRQGAGETQYF.

The chain combines TRBV21-1 with TRBJ1-4. TRBV21-1 is a known pseudogene. The CDR3 covers 9 residues. This CDR3 is CASSTRRKF. CDR3 in DNA: TGTGCCAGCAGCACACGGAGGAAGTTT.

The chain has TRBV7-2 and TRBJ2-7; 8 positions match TRBD2. The J segment lost 5 bases and the V segment lost 4 bases, leaving 10 bases of the junction unmatched. Germline values: CDR1 SGHTA, CDR2 FQGNSA. This CDR3 region has 15 residues. CDR3 sequence: CASSSRGRPADEQYF. The CDR3 DNA follows: TGTGCCAGCAGCTCCCGCGGGAGGCCCGCAGACGAGCAGTACTTC.

This clone was observed a few times. The rearrangement links TRBV5-1 to TRBJ2-7, with a weak D call TRBD1 (5 bases). The V end lost 0 bases, the J end lost 3 bases, and 7 bases lay between the germline ends. Germline V gives CDR1 SGHRS, CDR2 YFSETQ. This CDR3 has 13 residues. This CDR3 is CASSLGQLYEQYF. The CDR3 DNA reads as TGCGCCAGCAGCTTGGGACAGCTCTACGAGCAGTACTTC.

The chain couples TRBV7-9 to TRBJ2-7, with 11 bases matching TRBD2. The CDR3 loop spans 14 amino acids. CDR1 and CDR2 from the germline V gene are SEHNR and FQNEAQ (reference sequence). With V trimmed by 5 bases and J by 4 bases, 4 bases remained unmatched. The CDR3 coding sequence is TGTGCCAGCAGCGGGGGACTAGCGGTATACGAGCAGTACTTC. It codes for CASSGGLAVYEQYF. Full variable domain (outside the CDR3, taken from reference TRBV7-9 and TRBJ2-7): DTGVSQNPRHKITKRGQNVTFRCDPISEHNRLYWYRQTLGQGPEFLTYFQNEAQLEKSRLLSDRFSAERPKGSFSTLEIQRTEQGDSAMYLCASSGGLAVYEQYFGPGTRLTVT.

This sequence joins TRBV7-8 and TRBJ2-7, with D unresolved. In germline, CDR1 is SGHVS, CDR2 FQNEAQ. CDR3 length: 14 amino acids. Trimming removed 3 bases at V and 3 bases at J, with 12 bases between. The CDR3 nucleotides read TGTGCCAGCAGCTTGTACCCCCGAGACTACGAGCAGTACTTC. Translating it yields CASSLYPRDYEQYF.

This clone was seen just once. The chain combines TRBV20-1 with TRBJ2-3, with a possible D match to TRBD2 (6 bases). The CDR3 totals 11 residues. The ends were cut back, 6 bases at V and 5 bases at J, with 9 bases in the middle. Germline V gives CDR1 DFQATT, CDR2 SNEGSKA (reference sequence). CDR3 bases: TGCAGTGCCATTAGCGGAGATACGCAGTATTTT. Its translation: CSAISGDTQYF.

This clone was found once. CDR3 amino acids: CASSLTTGAQETQYF. CDR3 DNA sequence: TGTGCCAGCAGTCTTACGACAGGGGCTCAAGAGACCCAGTACTTC. The chain joins TRBV6-1 to TRBJ2-5; 8 bases fit TRBD1. The germline gives CDR1 MNHNS, CDR2 SASEGT. This CDR3 has 15 amino acids. Trimming took 5 bases from V and 2 from J; bases not matched to a gene: 7.

The chain is built from TRBV6-5 and TRBJ1-5, with unresolved D. Germline CDR1 MNHEY, CDR2 SVGAGI. CDR3 length equals 14 residues. Between the trimmed V and J ends, which lost 6 bases and 4 bases, there was a span of 13 bases. This chain's CDR3 is CASRSTLANQPQHF. Written as DNA, the CDR3 is TGTGCCAGCAGAAGTACCCTGGCTAATCAGCCCCAGCATTTT.

This chain uses TRBV10-3 with TRBJ2-3, with D tentatively TRBD2 (6 bases). The germline V gene encodes CDR1 ENHRY and CDR2 SYGVKD. The CDR3 sequence is 14 residues long. The V end lost 10 bases, the J end lost 0 bases, and 14 bases lay between the germline ends. In nucleotides, the CDR3 is TGTGCCACCGTCGCGGCGGGAAGCACAGATACGCAGTATTTT. It yields the protein CATVAAGSTDTQYF.

The V gene is TRBV10-3, the J gene TRBJ2-7; possible D gene TRBD1, 5 bases. The CDR3 has 17 residues. V lost 6 bases and J 1 base, leaving 22 bases between the germline ends. Germline V gene data show CDR1 as ENHRY and CDR2 as SYGVKD. In nucleotides, the CDR3 is TGTGCCATCAGCTCAGGGCCCCCCATCGGTCCTTCCTACGAGCAGTACTTC. Translation gives CAISSGPPIGPSYEQYF.

The chain has TRBV4-3 and TRBJ2-4, with a tentative D call TRBD2 (6 bases). Per germline, CDR1 LGHNA and CDR2 YSLEER. Trimming pared 4 bases from V and 0 bases from J, leaving 13 bases between. CDR3 size: 16 residues. This CDR3 is CASSLGTSLAKNIQYF. DNA of the CDR3: TGCGCCAGCAGCCTCGGGACTTCGTTAGCCAAAAACATTCAGTACTTC.

The chain has TRBV7-9 and TRBJ2-1, with TRBD2 identical over 11 bases. J gave up 2 bases and V 2 bases, and 11 bases lay outside the gene matches. Germline CDR1 and CDR2: SEHNR and FQNEAQ (reference sequence). This CDR3 has 19 amino acids. The CDR3 sequence: CASSLTSGRGQGPYNEQFF. Here the CDR3 DNA reads TGTGCCAGCAGCTTAACTAGCGGGAGAGGTCAAGGCCCCTACAATGAGCAGTTCTTC.

The rearrangement uses TRBV5-1 and TRBJ1-1, with D possibly matching TRBD1 (6 bases). The CDR3 length is 14 residues. V lost 4 bases, J lost 4 bases, and 14 bases lay in between. CDR1 and CDR2 from the germline V gene are SGHRS and YFSETQ. Here the CDR3 DNA reads TGCGCCAGCAGCGCAGGGGATTTCACCACTGAAGCTTTCTTT. Encoded protein: CASSAGDFTTEAFF.

CDR3: CSVDSGPRDEQYF. CDR3 nucleotides: TGCAGCGTTGACTCAGGGCCACGGGACGAGCAGTACTTC. The rearrangement uses TRBV29-1 and TRBJ2-7, with a possible D match to TRBD1 (5 bases). Germline V lookup: CDR1 SQVTM, CDR2 ANQGSEA. Deletions cut 3 bases from V and 5 bases from J, with 14 bases between. This CDR3 has 13 amino acids.